Shown below are 20 T cell receptor beta chains from a single sample sequenced in a study of T cells after posttransplantation cyclophosphamide. TCRdb's table, derived via immunoSEQ multiplex PCR, lists solely in-frame clones and lacks some. The data show 1,500 or so clones, 95% to 98% seen once. The sample consisted of naive CD8+ T cells sorted from PBMCs. These receptors originate from an older woman in good health, CMV-negative, and a related stem cell transplant donor.

This clone was recorded only once. The J gene is TRBJ2-1, the V gene TRBV4-3, with 10 bases that match TRBD2. The CDR3 is 17 amino acids. After removal of 1 base from V and 0 bases from J, the junction contained 3 bases not matched to a gene. CDR1 LGHNA and CDR2 YSLEER come from the germline V gene. The CDR3 sequence: CASSQGLAGVSYNEQFF. For the CDR3, the DNA is TGCGCCAGCAGCCAAGGGCTAGCGGGAGTCTCCTACAATGAGCAGTTCTTC.

The chain links TRBV27 to TRBJ1-1; 7 nucleotides align to TRBD1. Per germline, CDR1 MNHEY and CDR2 SMNVEV (reference sequence). CDR3 size: 15 residues. After removal of 0 bases from V and 7 bases from J, the junction contained 8 bases not matched to a gene. In DNA form, the CDR3 reads TGTGCCAGCAGTTTATCTGGGACAGATTTTTATGAAGCTTTCTTT. Translated: CASSLSGTDFYEAFF.

The CDR3 coding sequence is TGTGCCAGCACCTTTTCGGGGGGGGCGTGGGAGACCCAGTACTTC. It is translated as CASTFSGGAWETQYF. The chain has TRBV27 and TRBJ2-5, with 8 positions matching TRBD2. Germline V lookup: CDR1 MNHEY, CDR2 SMNVEV (reference sequence). The V gene end was trimmed by 7 bases and the J gene end by 5 bases; junction bases not matched to a gene: 12. The CDR3 sequence is 15 residues long.

The V call is TRBV29-1, the J call TRBJ1-1; TRBD1 agrees at 9 bases. Germline CDR1 is SQVTM and CDR2 is ANQGSEA. The CDR3 is 12 amino acids. Unmatched junction bases numbered 1, after V lost 4 bases and J lost 4 bases. CDR3 DNA sequence: TGCAGCGTTGGACAGGGGGGCACTGAAGCTTTCTTT. Encoded protein: CSVGQGGTEAFF.

J is TRBJ1-1 and V is TRBV19; 8 bases align to TRBD1. CDR1 is LNHDA and CDR2 is SQIVND in the germline V gene (reference sequence). V shed 3 bases and J 8 bases; nucleotides not matched to a gene: 5. The CDR3 loop spans 13 amino acids. CDR3 in amino acids: CASSIWTGSEAFF. The CDR3 bases are TGTGCCAGTAGTATTTGGACAGGGTCCGAAGCTTTCTTT.

V gene TRBV4-1 combines with J gene TRBJ2-5, with a possible D match to TRBD2 (5 bases). Deletions cut 1 base from V and 4 bases from J, with 16 bases between. Germline values: CDR1 MGHRA, CDR2 YSYEKL. The CDR3 has 16 residues. The CDR3 here is CASSQAELELVETQYF. The CDR3 nucleotides read TGCGCCAGCAGCCAAGCTGAACTAGAATTAGTAGAGACCCAGTACTTC.

V and J are TRBV10-3 and TRBJ1-4; no reliable D call. Trimming took off 4 bases at V and 6 bases at J, with 9 bases between the two ends. The CDR3 consists of 13 residues. The germline V gene encodes CDR1 ENHRY and CDR2 SYGVKD. CDR3 bases: TGTGCCATCAGTGGGCCCGCTTATGAAAAACTGTTTTTT. Amino acids: CAISGPAYEKLFF.

The gene calls are TRBV4-1 and TRBJ2-1; 9 bases are a match to TRBD2. CDR1 MGHRA and CDR2 YSYEKL come from the germline V gene. The CDR3 covers 15 residues. Unmatched junction bases numbered 9, after V lost 5 bases and J lost 7 bases. The CDR3 DNA follows: TGCGCCAGCAGCTCCCCTAGCGGGACCGAGAATGAGCAGTTCTTC. Translation: CASSSPSGTENEQFF.

V gene TRBV27 combines with J gene TRBJ2-5; 11 bases line up with TRBD1. The germline CDR1 and CDR2 sequences are MNHEY and SMNVEV (reference sequence). The CDR3 is made up of 17 amino acids. V dropped 5 bases and J dropped 4; count of bases not matched to a gene: 12. This CDR3 reads CASSPPPRTGGVETQYF. The CDR3 DNA sequence: TGTGCCAGCAGTCCCCCTCCGAGGACAGGGGGCGTAGAGACCCAGTACTTC.

In its sample, this clone was seen once. The CDR3 sequence is CASSVDGGAYNEQFF. DNA for the CDR3: TGTGCCAGCAGCGTAGATGGGGGGGCCTACAATGAGCAGTTCTTC. The chain links TRBV9 to TRBJ2-1; 7 bases agree with TRBD2. CDR1 is SGDLS, CDR2 YYNGEE, per germline. CDR3 size: 15 residues. Losses at the gene ends were 0 bases for V and 2 bases for J; bases not matched to a gene: 2.

The gene calls are TRBV13 and TRBJ1-2; 8 bases are shared with TRBD1. The germline V gene encodes CDR1 PRHDT and CDR2 FYEKMQ (reference sequence). The ends lost 5 bases at V and 4 bases at J; junction bases unmatched: 6. CDR3 length: 14 amino acids. The CDR3 DNA follows: TGTGCCAGCAGCCTCGGGACAGGAACCTATGGCTACACCTTC. It encodes CASSLGTGTYGYTF.

This clone has a handful of counts. This chain uses TRBV19 with TRBJ2-2, with D maybe TRBD2 (6 bases). V lost 7 bases and J 11 bases, leaving 17 bases between the germline ends. Germline values: CDR1 LNHDA, CDR2 SQIVND (reference sequence). The CDR3 is 13 amino acids. CDR3 nucleotide sequence: TGTGCCAGTACTCCAATCCCCGGGGGAGAGCTGTTTTTT. Encoded protein: CASTPIPGGELFF.

The chain links TRBV15 to TRBJ2-7, with 9 nucleotides matching TRBD2. Trimming at V came to 1 base and at J to 6 bases, leaving 7 bases not matched to a gene. The germline V gene encodes CDR1 LNHNV and CDR2 YYDKDF (reference sequence). The CDR3 length is 15 residues. Written as DNA, the CDR3 is TGTGCCACCAGCAGAGCCCTTAGCGGGAGTGTCGAGCAGTACTTC. Encoded protein: CATSRALSGSVEQYF. The whole variable domain, filled in from reference TRBV15 and TRBJ2-7, reads DAMVIQNPRYQVTQFGKPVTLSCSQTLNHNVMYWYQQKSSQAPKLLFHYYDKDFNNEADTPDNFQSRRPNTSFCFLDIRSPGLGDTAMYLCATSRALSGSVEQYFGPGTRLTVT.

The V gene is TRBV29-1, the J gene TRBJ2-5; TRBD2 agrees at 8 bases. CDR1 is SQVTM and CDR2 is ANQGSEA in the germline V gene. After removal of 5 bases from V and 2 bases from J, the junction contained 4 bases not matched to a gene. The CDR3 spans 13 residues. Here the CDR3 DNA reads TGCAGCGTTCCAATAGCGGGGCAAGAGACCCAGTACTTC. Amino acids: CSVPIAGQETQYF.

The chain employs TRBV6-5 and TRBJ2-5; D remains unclear. This CDR3 contains 14 residues. V dropped 0 bases and J dropped 5 bases, with 10 bases sitting between them. Germline CDR1 and CDR2: MNHEY and SVGAGI. In nucleotides, the CDR3 is TGTGCCAGCAGTTACTCCCCCTCGCGGGAGACCCAGTACTTC. Translated: CASSYSPSRETQYF.

The J gene is TRBJ2-7, the V gene TRBV29-1, with 9 bases that match TRBD1. The CDR3 consists of 14 residues. V trimming: 5 bases; J trimming: 3 bases; junction bases outside the gene matches: 8. Looked up from germline, CDR1 is SQVTM and CDR2 is ANQGSEA. CDR3 in amino acids: CSVLDRGSFYEQYF. The CDR3 bases are TGCAGCGTTCTGGACAGGGGAAGTTTCTACGAGCAGTACTTC.

The J gene is TRBJ2-2, the V gene TRBV12-5; D is possibly TRBD2 (5 bases). V lost 3 bases, J lost 0 bases, and 20 bases lay in between. Germline CDR1 reads LGHNT; CDR2 reads FRNRAP. The CDR3 is made up of 19 amino acids. The CDR3: CASGFLEKAGVSNTGELFF. In DNA, the CDR3 is TGTGCTAGTGGTTTCTTGGAGAAGGCCGGGGTTTCGAACACCGGGGAGCTGTTTTTT.

The chain is built from TRBV7-2 and TRBJ2-7, with TRBD2 matching 11 bases. CDR1 and CDR2 from the germline V gene are SGHTA and FQGNSA. The length of the CDR3 is 16 residues. The junction had 5 bases not matched to a gene; V was cut back by 1 base and J by 3 bases. The DNA for the CDR3 is TGTGCCAGCAGCTTAGAACTAGCGGGGGTATACTACGAGCAGTACTTC. Protein sequence: CASSLELAGVYYEQYF.

This chain joins TRBV4-3 and TRBJ1-6; no reliable D call. Germline V gene sequence: CDR1 LGHNA, CDR2 YSLEER. Trimming took off 3 bases at V and 10 bases at J, with 13 bases between the two ends. The CDR3 sequence is 14 residues long. The CDR3 sequence: CASSHEVSVSPLHF. DNA for the CDR3: TGCGCCAGCAGCCATGAAGTCAGTGTGTCACCCCTCCACTTT.

This chain joins TRBV9 and TRBJ2-5; 12 bases are a match to TRBD1. Trimming at V came to 3 bases and at J to 4 bases, leaving 4 bases not matched to a gene. CDR3 size: 15 residues. Germline CDR1 is SGDLS and CDR2 is YYNGEE. The CDR3 sequence: CASSGGDRGLETQYF. The DNA of the CDR3 is TGTGCCAGCAGCGGAGGGGACAGGGGGCTAGAGACCCAGTACTTC.